This T cell receptor beta chain was recorded in a study of early T cells in non-severe SARS-CoV-2 infection. Points from the study as a whole: Lookups in VDJdb leaned toward anti-spike CD8 responses and missed private and CD4 specificities.

TCRdb reprocessed the 5' RACE reads via MiXCR and lists one record per CDR3 protein. Of over 70,000 distinct CDR3 sequences in the sample, more than 12% were seen once. The V end lost 4 bases, the J end lost 5 bases, and 5 bases lay between the germline ends. This CDR3 is built from 11 residues. Looked up from germline, CDR1 is SEHNR and CDR2 is FQNEAQ (reference sequence). A note on this clonotype: Its antigen is unknown.

This sequence originates from an adult who was a healthcare worker with PCR-confirmed SARS-CoV-2 infection or an uninfected control (not recorded which). The V call is TRBV7-9, the J call TRBJ1-1; D unresolved. The sample consisted of whole blood, taken at baseline. CDR3 nucleotide sequence: TGTGCCAGCAGCTCCTCAACTGAAGCTTTCTTT. Protein: CASSSSTEAFF.